A selection of T cell receptor beta chains follows, all from one sample in a study of OX40 agonist ivuxolimab in advanced cancers. Only in-frame clones appear in the TCRdb table, and some are missing; sequencing was by immunoSEQ multiplex PCR. The sample has tens of thousands of clones, less than 90% seen once. Specimen: CD4+ or CD8+ T cells sorted from blood, collected in a trial of the OX40 agonist ivuxolimab. These receptors came from an adult with an advanced solid tumor such as melanoma, head and neck, liver or kidney cancer. Both conserved end residues are part of each CDR3. Fields, in order: D gene, clone size, J gene, V gene, CDR3 protein, CDR3 DNA. D genes are given only for firm matches. Not every row has a clone size; where given, it reads once, few, many or a size class.

D: NA; size: NA; J: TRBJ2-6; V: TRBV6-1; CDR3: CASSDLTGNSGANVLTF; DNA: TGTGCCAGCAGTGATTTGACGGGCAACTCTGGGGCCAACGTCCTGACTTTC
D: NA; size: NA; J: TRBJ1-3; V: TRBV30; CDR3: CAWSAGDSGNTIYF; DNA: TGTGCCTGGAGTGCGGGAGACTCTGGAAACACCATATATTTT
D: NA; size: NA; J: TRBJ1-1; V: TRBV4-1; CDR3: CASSQGLGDTEAFF; DNA: TGCGCCAGCAGCCAAGGCTTGGGGGACACTGAAGCTTTCTTT
D: NA; size: few; J: TRBJ1-1; V: TRBV7-9; CDR3: CASSLDRGMLGTEAFF; DNA: TGTGCCAGCAGCTTAGATCGGGGAATGTTAGGCACTGAAGCTTTCTTT
D: NA; size: few; J: TRBJ1-2; V: TRBV6-6; CDR3: CASSPPGEGYTF; DNA: TGTGCCAGCAGTCCTCCAGGGGAGGGCTACACCTTC
D: TRBD1; size: NA; J: TRBJ1-2; V: TRBV28; CDR3: CASTVPGQGPGGYTF; DNA: TGTGCCAGTACAGTCCCGGGACAGGGACCGGGTGGCTACACCTTC
D: NA; size: few; J: TRBJ1-2; V: TRBV6-5; CDR3: CASSTTRDSSYGYTF; DNA: TGTGCCAGCAGTACTACGAGGGACTCCAGTTATGGCTACACCTTC
D: NA; size: NA; J: TRBJ1-3; V: TRBV9; CDR3: CASSPGLTGNTIYF; DNA: TGTGCCAGCAGTCCGGGGCTGACTGGAAACACCATATATTTT
D: TRBD1; size: NA; J: TRBJ1-2; V: TRBV2; CDR3: CATQGAQRYGYTF; DNA: TGTGCCACACAGGGGGCGCAGAGGTATGGCTACACCTTC
D: NA; size: NA; J: TRBJ2-3; V: TRBV7-7; CDR3: CASSLGTGTDTQYF; DNA: TGTGCTAGCAGCTTAGGTACGGGCACAGATACGCAGTATTTT
D: TRBD2; size: NA; J: TRBJ2-1; V: TRBV7-8; CDR3: CASSRGLAGGNEQFF; DNA: TGTGCCAGCAGTCGGGGGCTAGCGGGAGGTAATGAGCAGTTCTTC
D: NA; size: NA; J: TRBJ2-2; V: TRBV6-5; CDR3: CASSYYKPNTGELFF; DNA: TGTGCCAGCAGTTACTACAAGCCGAACACCGGGGAGCTGTTTTTT
D: NA; size: NA; J: TRBJ1-1; V: TRBV30; CDR3: CAWSKRRLGFAFF; DNA: TGTGCCTGGAGTAAAAGACGGTTAGGATTTGCTTTCTTT
D: NA; size: NA; J: TRBJ2-5; V: TRBV7-3; CDR3: CASSPAGSGETQYF; DNA: TGTGCCAGCAGCCCGGCAGGGAGTGGGGAGACCCAGTACTTC
D: TRBD2; size: NA; J: TRBJ2-3; V: TRBV9; CDR3: CASSVDWTSGRVRDTQYF; DNA: TGTGCCAGCAGCGTAGATTGGACTAGCGGGAGGGTGAGAGATACGCAGTATTTT
D: NA; size: NA; J: TRBJ2-2; V: TRBV7-3; CDR3: CASSLTSRTGELFF; DNA: TGTGCCAGCAGCTTAACTAGCCGCACCGGGGAGCTGTTTTTT
D: NA; size: NA; J: TRBJ1-2; V: TRBV4-1; CDR3: CASSLNENRKTYGYTF; DNA: TGCGCCAGCAGCCTTAATGAGAACCGAAAGACCTATGGCTACACCTTC
D: TRBD2; size: NA; J: TRBJ2-2; V: TRBV27; CDR3: CASSSPLAVNTGELFF; DNA: TGTGCCAGCAGTTCCCCCCTAGCGGTTAACACCGGGGAGCTGTTTTTT
D: NA; size: NA; J: TRBJ2-3; V: TRBV6-5; CDR3: CASSRQVTDTQYF; DNA: TGTGCCAGCAGCCGACAGGTCACAGATACGCAGTATTTT
D: TRBD2; size: NA; J: TRBJ2-7; V: TRBV5-1; CDR3: CASSLGTSGFTSSYEQYF; DNA: TGCGCCAGCAGCTTGGGGACTAGCGGGTTTACTAGCTCCTACGAGCAGTACTTC
D: NA; size: NA; J: TRBJ2-3; V: TRBV5-1; CDR3: CASSLGLVTDTQYF; DNA: TGCGCCAGCAGCCTCGGACTGGTCACAGATACGCAGTATTTT
D: NA; size: NA; J: TRBJ2-1; V: TRBV5-1; CDR3: CASSFGTRHEQFF; DNA: TGCGCCAGCAGCTTTGGCACCCGGCATGAGCAGTTCTTC
D: NA; size: NA; J: TRBJ2-5; V: TRBV5-5; CDR3: CASSLEPQKTQYF; DNA: TGTGCCAGCAGCTTGGAGCCCCAAAAGACCCAGTACTTC
D: TRBD1; size: once; J: TRBJ2-4; V: TRBV5-1; CDR3: CASSYAGTGQNIQYF; DNA: TGCGCCAGCAGCTATGCCGGGACAGGGCAAAACATTCAGTACTTC